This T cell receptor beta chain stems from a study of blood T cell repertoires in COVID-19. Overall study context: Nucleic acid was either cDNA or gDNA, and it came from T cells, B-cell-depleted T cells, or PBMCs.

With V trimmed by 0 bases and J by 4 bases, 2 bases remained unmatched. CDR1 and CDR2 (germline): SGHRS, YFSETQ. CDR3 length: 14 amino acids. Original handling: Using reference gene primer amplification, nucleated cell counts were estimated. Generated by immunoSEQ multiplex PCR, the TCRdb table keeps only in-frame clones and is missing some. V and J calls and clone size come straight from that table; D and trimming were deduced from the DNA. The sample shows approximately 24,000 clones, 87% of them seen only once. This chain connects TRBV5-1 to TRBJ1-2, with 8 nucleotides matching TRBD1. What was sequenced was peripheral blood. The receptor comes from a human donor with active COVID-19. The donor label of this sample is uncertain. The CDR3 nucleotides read TGCGCCAGCAGCTTGGACAGGGGGGCCTATGGCTACACCTTC. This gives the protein CASSLDRGAYGYTF. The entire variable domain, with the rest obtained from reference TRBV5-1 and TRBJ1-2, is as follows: KAGVTQTPRYLIKTRGQQVTLSCSPISGHRSVSWYQQTPGQGLQFLFEYFSETQRNKGNFPGRFSGRQFSNSRSEMNVSTLELGDSALYLCASSLDRGAYGYTFGSGTRLTVV.